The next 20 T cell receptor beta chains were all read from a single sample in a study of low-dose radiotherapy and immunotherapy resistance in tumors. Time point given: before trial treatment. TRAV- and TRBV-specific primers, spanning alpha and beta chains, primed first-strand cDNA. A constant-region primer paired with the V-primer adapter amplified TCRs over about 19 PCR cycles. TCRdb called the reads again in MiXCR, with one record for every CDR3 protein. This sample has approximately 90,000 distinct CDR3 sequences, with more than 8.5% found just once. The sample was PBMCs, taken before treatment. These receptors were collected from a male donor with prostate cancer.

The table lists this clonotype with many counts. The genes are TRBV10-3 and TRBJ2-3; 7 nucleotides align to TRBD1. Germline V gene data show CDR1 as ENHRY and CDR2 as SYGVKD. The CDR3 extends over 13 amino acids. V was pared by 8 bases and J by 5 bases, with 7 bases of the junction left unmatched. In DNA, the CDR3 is TGTGCCATCTATGCCGGGACAGAAGATACGCAGTATTTT. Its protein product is CAIYAGTEDTQYF.

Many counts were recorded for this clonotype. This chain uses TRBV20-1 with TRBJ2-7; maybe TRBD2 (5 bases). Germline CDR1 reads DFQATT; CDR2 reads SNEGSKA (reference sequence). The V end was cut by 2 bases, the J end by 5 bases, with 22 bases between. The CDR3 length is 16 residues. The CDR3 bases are TGCAGTGCTAGAAGAGTTGGAGGTCCCACGGGCGACGAGCAGTACTTC. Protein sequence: CSARRVGGPTGDEQYF.

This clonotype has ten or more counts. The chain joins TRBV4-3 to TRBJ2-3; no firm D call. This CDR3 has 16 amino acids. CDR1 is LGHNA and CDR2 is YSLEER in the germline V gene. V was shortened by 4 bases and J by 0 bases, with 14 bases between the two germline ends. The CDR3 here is CASSRKARASTDTQYF. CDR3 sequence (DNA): TGCGCCAGCAGCCGGAAGGCACGTGCTAGCACAGATACGCAGTATTTT.

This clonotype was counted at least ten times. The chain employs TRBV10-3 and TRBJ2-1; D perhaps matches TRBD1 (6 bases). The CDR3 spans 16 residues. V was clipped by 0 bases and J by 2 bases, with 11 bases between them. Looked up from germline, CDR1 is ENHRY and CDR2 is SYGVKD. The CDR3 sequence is CAISESGRGAYNEQFF. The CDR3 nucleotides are TGTGCCATCAGTGAGTCGGGCAGGGGCGCCTACAATGAGCAGTTCTTC.

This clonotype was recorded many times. CDR3 sequence: CASSYFGTGDQPQHF. The CDR3 DNA reads TGTGCCAGCAGTTATTTTGGGACAGGGGATCAGCCCCAGCATTTT. This chain connects TRBV6-6 to TRBJ1-5, with 10 bases fitting TRBD1. CDR3 length equals 15 residues. V shed 3 bases, J shed 5 bases, and the junction held 4 bases outside the gene matches. Germline V gene data show CDR1 as MNHNY and CDR2 as SVGAGI (reference sequence).

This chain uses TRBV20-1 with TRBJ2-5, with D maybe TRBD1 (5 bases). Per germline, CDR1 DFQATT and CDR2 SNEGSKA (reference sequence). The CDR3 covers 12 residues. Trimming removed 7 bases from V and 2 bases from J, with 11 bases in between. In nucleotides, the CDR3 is TGCAGTGTCCGCGCAGGGCAAGAGACCCAGTACTTC. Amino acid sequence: CSVRAGQETQYF.

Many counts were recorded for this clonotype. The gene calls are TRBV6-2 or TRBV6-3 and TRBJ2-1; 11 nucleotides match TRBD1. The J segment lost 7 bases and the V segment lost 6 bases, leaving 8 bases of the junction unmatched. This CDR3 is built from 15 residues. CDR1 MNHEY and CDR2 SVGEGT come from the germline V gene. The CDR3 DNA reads TGTGCCAGCAGCCACGGGACAGGGGGTAGAAATGAGCAGTTCTTC. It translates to CASSHGTGGRNEQFF.

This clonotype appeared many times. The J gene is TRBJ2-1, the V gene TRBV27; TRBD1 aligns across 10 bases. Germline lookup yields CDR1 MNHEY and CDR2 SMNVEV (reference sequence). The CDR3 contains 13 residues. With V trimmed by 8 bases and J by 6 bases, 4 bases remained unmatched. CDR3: CASSRTGGNEQFF. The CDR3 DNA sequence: TGTGCCAGCTCCCGGACAGGGGGCAATGAGCAGTTCTTC.

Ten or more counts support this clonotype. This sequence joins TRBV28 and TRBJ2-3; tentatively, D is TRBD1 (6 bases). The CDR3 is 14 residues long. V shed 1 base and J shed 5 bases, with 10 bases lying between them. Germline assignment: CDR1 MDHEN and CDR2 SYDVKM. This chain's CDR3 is CASSLSQGQDTQYF. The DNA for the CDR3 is TGTGCCAGCAGTTTATCGCAGGGACAAGATACGCAGTATTTT.

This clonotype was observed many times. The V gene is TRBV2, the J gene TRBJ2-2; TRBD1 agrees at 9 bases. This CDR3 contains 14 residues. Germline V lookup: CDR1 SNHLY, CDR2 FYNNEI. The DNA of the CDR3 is TGTGCAAGTGGACAGGGGATGAACACCGGGGAGCTGTTTTTT. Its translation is CASGQGMNTGELFF.

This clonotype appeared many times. The CDR3 loop is CASSSDRGSPLHF. DNA for the CDR3: TGTGCCAGCAGTTCCGACAGGGGATCACCCCTCCACTTT. The chain links TRBV7-2 to TRBJ1-6; TRBD1 agrees at 8 bases. The CDR3 has 13 amino acids. Germline V CDR1 and CDR2: SGHTA, FQGNSA. The J segment lost 10 bases and the V segment lost 6 bases, leaving 5 bases of the junction unmatched.

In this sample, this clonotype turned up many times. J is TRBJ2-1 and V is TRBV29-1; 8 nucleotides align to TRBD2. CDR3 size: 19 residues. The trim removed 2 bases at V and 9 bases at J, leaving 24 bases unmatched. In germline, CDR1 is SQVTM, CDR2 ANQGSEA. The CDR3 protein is CSVELLGLGPGLGFGEQFF. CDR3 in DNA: TGCAGCGTTGAACTCCTGGGATTAGGACCGGGACTAGGATTCGGTGAGCAGTTCTTC.

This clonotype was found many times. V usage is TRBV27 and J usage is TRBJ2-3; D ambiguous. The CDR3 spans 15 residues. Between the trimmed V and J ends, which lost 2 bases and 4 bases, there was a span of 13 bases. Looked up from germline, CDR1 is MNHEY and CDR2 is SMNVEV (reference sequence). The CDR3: CASSLGRLRPDTQYF. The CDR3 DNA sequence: TGTGCCAGCAGTTTAGGTCGTTTAAGGCCAGATACGCAGTATTTT.

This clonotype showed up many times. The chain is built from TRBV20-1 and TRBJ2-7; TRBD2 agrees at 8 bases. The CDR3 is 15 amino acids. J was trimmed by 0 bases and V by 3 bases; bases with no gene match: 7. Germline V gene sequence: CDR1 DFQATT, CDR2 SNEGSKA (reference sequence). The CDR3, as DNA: TGCAGTGCTAGCGGCGCGGGAGGTAGCTCCTACGAGCAGTACTTC. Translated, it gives CSASGAGGSSYEQYF.

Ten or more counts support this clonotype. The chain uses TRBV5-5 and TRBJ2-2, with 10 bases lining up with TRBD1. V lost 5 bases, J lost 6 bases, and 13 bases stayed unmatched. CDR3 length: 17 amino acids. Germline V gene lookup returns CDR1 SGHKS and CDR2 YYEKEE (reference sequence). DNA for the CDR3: TGTGCCAGCAGTCTTGCAATGGGACAGGGGATCGCCGGGGAGCTGTTTTTT. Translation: CASSLAMGQGIAGELFF.

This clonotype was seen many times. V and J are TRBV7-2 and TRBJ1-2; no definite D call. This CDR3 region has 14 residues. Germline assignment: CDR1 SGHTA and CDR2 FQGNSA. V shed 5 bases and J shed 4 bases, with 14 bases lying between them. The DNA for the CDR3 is TGTGCCAGCAGCCCGGGAAGGGAAAGCTATGGCTACACCTTC. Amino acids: CASSPGRESYGYTF.

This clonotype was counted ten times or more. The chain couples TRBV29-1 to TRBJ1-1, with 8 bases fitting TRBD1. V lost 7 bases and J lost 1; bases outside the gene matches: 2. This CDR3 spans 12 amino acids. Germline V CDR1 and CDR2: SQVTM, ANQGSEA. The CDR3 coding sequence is TGCAGCGATGGACAGGGGAACACTGAAGCTTTCTTT. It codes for CSDGQGNTEAFF.

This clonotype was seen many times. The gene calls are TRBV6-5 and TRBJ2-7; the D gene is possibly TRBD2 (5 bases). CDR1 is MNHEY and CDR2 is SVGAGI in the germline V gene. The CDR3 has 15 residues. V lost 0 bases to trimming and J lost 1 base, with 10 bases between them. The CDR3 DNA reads TGTGCCAGCAGTTACTCGAACAGAGGGTCCTACGAGCAGTACTTC. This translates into CASSYSNRGSYEQYF.

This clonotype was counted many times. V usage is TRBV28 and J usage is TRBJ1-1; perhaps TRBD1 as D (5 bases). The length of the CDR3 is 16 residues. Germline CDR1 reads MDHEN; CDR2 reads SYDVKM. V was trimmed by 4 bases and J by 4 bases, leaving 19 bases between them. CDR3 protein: CASSSPPGGGTTEAFF. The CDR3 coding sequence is TGTGCCAGCAGTTCTCCTCCGGGGGGGGGGACCACTGAAGCTTTCTTT.

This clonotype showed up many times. CDR3 residues: CSARWPNTDTQYF. CDR3 DNA: TGCAGTGCTAGGTGGCCAAACACAGATACGCAGTATTTT. V gene TRBV20-1 combines with J gene TRBJ2-3, with no clear D. Germline CDR1 is DFQATT and CDR2 is SNEGSKA (reference sequence). The germline V and J ends were trimmed by 3 bases and 2 bases, with 9 bases remaining between them. The CDR3 loop spans 13 amino acids.